The 15 T cell receptor beta chains in this list originate from one sample, sequenced in a study of blood T cell repertoires in COVID-19. TCRdb's copy holds only in-frame clones and misses some; the assay was immunoSEQ multiplex PCR. The sample lists 90,000 to 120,000 clones; around nine tenths were seen once. Sequenced: peripheral blood. These receptors were collected from a woman aged 25 to 39 with acute or convalescent COVID-19.

J is TRBJ2-5 and V is TRBV6-1, with 7 positions matching TRBD2. V lost 1 base to trimming and J lost 7 bases; unmatched junction nucleotides: 12. This CDR3 is built from 16 residues. Germline V CDR1 and CDR2: MNHNS, SASEGT. The CDR3 sequence: CASSEGFRLARRTQYF. Written as DNA, the CDR3 is TGTGCCAGCAGTGAAGGTTTTAGACTAGCACGTAGGACCCAGTACTTC.

The chain has TRBV3-1 (or the pseudogene TRBV3-2) and TRBJ2-4; D perhaps matches TRBD1 (6 bases). The germline CDR1 and CDR2 sequences are LGHDT and YNNKEL (reference sequence). The CDR3 is 18 amino acids. The V and J ends lost 0 bases and 0 bases respectively, with 15 bases between them. The CDR3 loop reads CASSQEPQGPLAKNIQYF. The CDR3 DNA is TGTGCCAGCAGCCAAGAACCACAGGGTCCCCTAGCCAAAAACATTCAGTACTTC.

The chain combines TRBV11-3 with TRBJ2-5, with 9 bases identical to TRBD1. J gave up 3 bases and V 7 bases, and 6 bases lay outside the gene matches. The CDR3 sequence is 14 residues long. Germline V gene lookup returns CDR1 SGHNT and CDR2 YENEEA. The CDR3 region has the DNA TGTGCCAGCAAACAGGGGGCGCCAGAAGAGACCCAGTACTTC. Its translation is CASKQGAPEETQYF.

The V gene is TRBV6-2 or TRBV6-3, the J gene TRBJ2-5, with D hard to call. Trimming left V 2 bases short and J 5 bases short, with 6 bases between. This CDR3 region has 12 residues. Germline assignment: CDR1 MNHEY and CDR2 SVGEGT. The CDR3 DNA reads as TGTGCCAGCAGTTACCCTCCGGAGACCCAGTACTTC. It is translated as CASSYPPETQYF.

The gene calls are TRBV7-9 and TRBJ1-1; TRBD1 is a possible D gene (6 bases). Trimming cost V 1 base and J 6 bases, with 9 bases left between them. The CDR3 covers 13 residues. Germline loops: CDR1 SEHNR, CDR2 FQNEAQ (reference sequence). This CDR3 is CASSLVQGSEAFF. CDR3 coding DNA: TGTGCCAGCAGCTTAGTTCAGGGGTCTGAAGCTTTCTTT.

This chain connects TRBV28 to TRBJ1-2; 10 bases agree with TRBD1. The CDR3 has 13 residues. From germline, CDR1 is MDHEN and CDR2 SYDVKM. The junction had 4 bases not matched to a gene; V was cut back by 8 bases and J by 4 bases. Here the CDR3 DNA reads TGTGCCAGCGGAGGGACAGGGGCCTATGGCTACACCTTC. Translated, it gives CASGGTGAYGYTF.

The chain carries TRBV7-8 and TRBJ1-2, with D perhaps TRBD1 (5 bases). Trimming removed 5 bases from V and 8 bases from J, with 15 bases in between. The CDR3 sequence is 13 residues long. Germline V CDR1 and CDR2: SGHVS, FQNEAQ. As DNA, the CDR3 is TGTGCCAGCAGCCCTGGGGAGGGGAGGGGCTACACCTTC. Translating gives CASSPGEGRGYTF.

Notes on this clone: Other DNA sequences in this specimen translate into the identical CDR3. The genes are TRBV19 and TRBJ1-1; weak D call: TRBD1 (5 bases). The length of the CDR3 is 13 residues. V dropped 8 bases and J dropped 1 base, with 11 bases sitting between them. Germline CDR1 reads LNHDA; CDR2 reads SQIVND (reference sequence). The CDR3 nucleotides are TGTGCCAGTTCGTCGACAGCGAACACTGAAGCTTTCTTT. Translated: CASSSTANTEAFF.

The chain joins TRBV5-1 to TRBJ2-3, with D unresolved. The V and J ends lost 1 base and 2 bases respectively, with 11 bases between them. Germline loops: CDR1 SGHRS, CDR2 YFSETQ. CDR3 size: 15 residues. The CDR3, as DNA: TGCGCCAGCAGCTTGTCGAGTGACATCACAGATACGCAGTATTTT. Translating gives CASSLSSDITDTQYF.

CDR3 sequence (DNA): TGTGCCAGCAGCCCTAGCGGGAGCTCCTACGAGCAGTACTTC. The encoded protein is CASSPSGSSYEQYF. V is TRBV28 and J is TRBJ2-7; TRBD2 agrees at 10 bases. The germline CDR1 and CDR2 sequences are MDHEN and SYDVKM. With 6 bases clipped from V and 0 bases from J, the junction kept 2 bases outside the gene matches. The CDR3 is 14 residues long.

The chain combines TRBV4-1 with TRBJ1-5; D is unresolved. Germline V lookup: CDR1 MGHRA, CDR2 YSYEKL. V lost 0 bases to trimming and J lost 4 bases, with 10 bases between them. The CDR3 has 15 amino acids. CDR3 in amino acids: CASSQDSAENQPQHF. CDR3 sequence (DNA): TGCGCCAGCAGCCAAGATTCGGCGGAGAATCAGCCCCAGCATTTT.

The CDR3 spells CAISESLRGAVYGYTF. CDR3 DNA: TGTGCCATCAGTGAGAGTCTACGGGGGGCAGTCTATGGCTACACCTTC. The genes are TRBV10-3 and TRBJ1-2, with a tentative D call TRBD1 (6 bases). Trimming shortened V by 2 bases and J by 4 bases, and 17 bases separated the two germline ends. The CDR3 sequence is 16 residues long. Germline assignment: CDR1 ENHRY and CDR2 SYGVKD.

The V gene is TRBV4-3, the J gene TRBJ2-7; the D gene is possibly TRBD2 (7 bases). The CDR3 has 16 residues. V was shortened by 0 bases and J by 2 bases, with 14 bases between the two germline ends. CDR1 is LGHNA, CDR2 YSLEER, per germline. CDR3 region: CASSQEGGALPYEQYF. The CDR3 nucleotides read TGCGCCAGCAGCCAAGAGGGGGGGGCCCTACCCTACGAGCAGTACTTC.

The chain uses TRBV5-1 and TRBJ2-7, with 10 nucleotides matching TRBD1. The CDR3 consists of 15 residues. The V gene end was trimmed by 4 bases and the J gene end by 4 bases; junction bases not matched to a gene: 8. CDR1 and CDR2 (germline): SGHRS, YFSETQ. The CDR3 DNA is TGCGCCAGCAGCGCGAGACAGGGGGCCGATTACGAGCAGTACTTC. This gives the protein CASSARQGADYEQYF.

V and J are TRBV28 and TRBJ2-2, with 7 bases lining up with TRBD1. Germline assignment: CDR1 MDHEN and CDR2 SYDVKM. The CDR3 has 13 amino acids. The V and J ends lost 6 bases and 6 bases, in that order; junction bases with no gene match: 4. CDR3 nucleotides: TGTGCCAGCAGAACAGGGGATGCCGGGGAGCTGTTTTTT. This sequence encodes CASRTGDAGELFF. Full variable domain (remainder filled in from reference TRBV28 and TRBJ2-2): DVKVTQSSRYLVKRTGEKVFLECVQDMDHENMFWYRQDPGLGLRLIYFSYDVKMKEKGDIPEGYSVSREKKERFSLILESASTNQTSMYLCASRTGDAGELFFGEGSRLTVL.